The 16 T cell receptor beta chains below come from one sample, sequenced in a study of post-analysis software for immune sequencing data. No antigen has been assigned to these receptors. Unique molecular identifiers were built into the TCR beta cDNA libraries. TCRdb reprocessed the PCR reads via MiXCR and lists one record per CDR3 protein. There are 820,000 or so distinct CDR3 sequences in the sample; under 70% occur only once, and approximately 4.4% lies in the top ten. Study outcomes and limitations: Relative to controls, patients had five TRBV segments at higher frequency, with TRBV5-6, TRBV5-1 and TRBV20-1 among these.

Specimen: blood. These receptor sequences come from a girl aged 5 to 17 with multiple sclerosis.

The chain employs TRBV2 and TRBJ2-5; 9 bases match TRBD2. The J segment lost 11 bases and the V segment lost 6 bases, leaving 4 bases of the junction unmatched. This CDR3 spans 11 amino acids. Per germline, CDR1 SNHLY and CDR2 FYNNEI. CDR3 coding DNA: TGTGCCAGCAGGCTAGCGGGGCCACAGTACTTC. Translating gives CASRLAGPQYF.

The table lists this clonotype with a few counts. This sequence joins TRBV12-3 or TRBV12-4 and TRBJ2-5; D is perhaps TRBD1 (6 bases). The CDR3 extends over 14 amino acids. The V end lost 6 bases, the J end lost 5 bases, and 16 bases lay between the germline ends. The CDR3 loop is CASSLPGQRETQYF. CDR3 in DNA: TGTGCCAGCAGCCTACCCGGACAGCGGGAGACCCAGTACTTC.

The J gene is TRBJ2-3, the V gene TRBV12-3 or TRBV12-4, with D maybe TRBD2 (7 bases). V dropped 7 bases and J dropped 3 bases, with 23 bases sitting between them. The CDR3 runs 17 residues. The CDR3 region is CASTLEFTGGLTDTQYF. The CDR3 DNA is TGTGCCAGCACCCTTGAGTTTACGGGGGGCCTGACAGATACGCAGTATTTT.

The V call is TRBV20-1, the J call TRBJ1-2, with 7 bases matching TRBD1. The CDR3 length is 13 residues. CDR1 and CDR2 from the germline V gene are DFQATT and SNEGSKA (reference sequence). The trim removed 5 bases at V and 0 bases at J, leaving 3 bases unmatched. The CDR3 DNA is TGCAGTGCTTGGGGACAGACTAACTATGGCTACACCTTC. This encodes CSAWGQTNYGYTF.

V and J are TRBV5-8 and TRBJ1-2, with a weak D call TRBD1 (5 bases). V lost 3 bases to trimming and J lost 13 bases, with 13 bases between them. The germline CDR1 and CDR2 sequences are SGHTS and YDEGEE. The CDR3 runs 11 residues. The CDR3 DNA is TGTGCCAGCAGCTACTCCAGGGCCGGCACCTTC. Translated: CASSYSRAGTF.

This clonotype was counted only a few times. This chain links TRBV3-1 with TRBJ2-4; no clear D. V gave up 4 bases and J gave up 0 bases, with 7 bases separating them. The germline gives CDR1 LGHDT, CDR2 YNNKEL (reference sequence). This CDR3 has 14 residues. Written as DNA, the CDR3 is TGTGCCAGCAGCCCCCTAATAGCCAAAAACATTCAGTACTTC. Translation: CASSPLIAKNIQYF.

The CDR3 sequence is CASTLIRGNEQFF. The CDR3 DNA follows: TGTGCCAGCACCCTTATTCGGGGAAATGAGCAGTTCTTC. The chain recombines TRBV12-3 or TRBV12-4 with TRBJ2-1, with a possible D match to TRBD2 (5 bases). The CDR3 totals 13 residues. V lost 7 bases and J lost 7, with 14 bases in between.

The gene calls are TRBV29-1 and TRBJ2-3, with D possibly matching TRBD1 (6 bases). V was pared by 6 bases and J by 2 bases, with 12 bases between. From germline, CDR1 is SQVTM and CDR2 ANQGSEA. The CDR3 is 13 residues long. CDR3 protein: CSVTTGPTDTQYF. CDR3 bases: TGCAGCGTGACGACAGGACCCACAGATACGCAGTATTTT.

Only a few counts were recorded for this clonotype. CDR3: CSARDQRGANYGYTF. CDR3 in DNA: TGCAGTGCTAGAGATCAAAGGGGCGCTAACTATGGCTACACCTTC. J is TRBJ1-2 and V is TRBV20-1, with D maybe TRBD1 (5 bases). The germline V and J ends were trimmed by 0 bases and 0 bases, with 11 bases remaining between them. The CDR3 extends over 15 amino acids. Germline values: CDR1 DFQATT, CDR2 SNEGSKA (reference sequence).

This clonotype has only a few counts. The chain recombines TRBV20-1 with TRBJ2-7; 9 bases fit TRBD1. Losses at the gene ends were 6 bases for V and 5 bases for J; bases not matched to a gene: 2. The CDR3 totals 11 residues. CDR1 DFQATT and CDR2 SNEGSKA come from the germline V gene (reference sequence). The CDR3 reads CSAGQGNEQYF. CDR3 DNA: TGCAGTGCAGGACAGGGGAACGAGCAGTACTTC.

This sequence joins TRBV6-1 and TRBJ2-2; tentatively, D is TRBD1 or TRBD2 (5 bases each). Germline V CDR1 and CDR2: MNHNS, SASEGT. V lost 6 bases and J lost 1, with 15 bases in between. The CDR3 extends over 16 amino acids. The CDR3 DNA reads TGTGCCAGCAGGGGCAGGGAGTTTCAGAACACCGGGGAGCTGTTTTTT. As protein: CASRGREFQNTGELFF.

This clonotype was observed a few times. The chain combines TRBV29-1 with TRBJ2-1; 10 bases fit TRBD2. V was pared by 2 bases and J by 7 bases, with 8 bases of the junction left unmatched. The CDR3 consists of 15 residues. The germline CDR1 and CDR2 sequences are SQVTM and ANQGSEA. In DNA, the CDR3 is TGCAGCGTTGAATGGCTAGCGGGGGTAGGGAATGAGCAGTTCTTC. Encoded protein: CSVEWLAGVGNEQFF.

The V and J genes are TRBV29-1 and TRBJ2-5, with TRBD1 matching 7 bases. The CDR3 runs 13 residues. V was pared by 6 bases and J by 11 bases, with 15 bases of the junction left unmatched. The V gene's germline CDR1 is SQVTM and CDR2 ANQGSEA. CDR3 DNA sequence: TGCAGCGTCGAGGGACAGAACGGTAAGGAGCAGTACTTC. It encodes CSVEGQNGKEQYF.

This clonotype has just a few counts. The gene calls are TRBV12-3 or TRBV12-4 and TRBJ2-7; no definite D call. Trimming cost V 0 bases and J 4 bases, with 19 bases left between them. This CDR3 is 17 amino acids long. The CDR3 sequence: CASSLAALLDGNYEQYF. For the CDR3, the DNA is TGTGCCAGCAGTTTAGCTGCCCTCTTGGACGGAAATTACGAGCAGTACTTC.

The J gene is TRBJ1-2, the V gene TRBV12-3 or TRBV12-4; 8 bases are shared with TRBD1. The CDR3 totals 16 residues. J was trimmed by 3 bases and V by 1 base; bases with no gene match: 7. The CDR3 region has the DNA TGTGCCAGCAGTTTAGGGGGGGACAGGAAATACTATGGCTACACCTTC. Amino acids: CASSLGGDRKYYGYTF.

J is TRBJ2-7 and V is TRBV29-1; D possibly corresponds to TRBD2 (5 bases). Germline CDR1 reads SQVTM; CDR2 reads ANQGSEA. The CDR3 is 13 residues long. V lost 4 bases and J lost 7, with 17 bases in between. CDR3 in amino acids: CSVGPKTRGEQYF. The CDR3 bases are TGCAGCGTTGGACCCAAAACGAGAGGGGAGCAGTACTTC.